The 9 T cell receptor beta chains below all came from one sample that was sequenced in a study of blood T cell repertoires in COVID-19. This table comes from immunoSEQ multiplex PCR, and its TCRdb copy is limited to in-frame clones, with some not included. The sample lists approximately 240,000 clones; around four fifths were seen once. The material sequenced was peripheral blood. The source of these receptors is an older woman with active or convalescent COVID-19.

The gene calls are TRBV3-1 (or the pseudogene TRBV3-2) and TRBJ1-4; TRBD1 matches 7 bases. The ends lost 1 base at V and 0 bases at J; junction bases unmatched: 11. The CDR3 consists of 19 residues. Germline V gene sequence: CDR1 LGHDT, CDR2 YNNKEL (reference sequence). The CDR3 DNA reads TGTGCCAGCAGCCAAGTCTGGGACAGCGGGTATGCAACTAATGAAAAACTGTTTTTT. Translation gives CASSQVWDSGYATNEKLFF.

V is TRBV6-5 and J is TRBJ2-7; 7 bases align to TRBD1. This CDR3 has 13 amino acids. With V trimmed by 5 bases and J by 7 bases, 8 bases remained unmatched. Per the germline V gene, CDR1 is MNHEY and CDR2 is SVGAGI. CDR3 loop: CASSNTRGREQYF. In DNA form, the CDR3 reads TGTGCCAGCAGTAATACCAGGGGGAGAGAGCAGTACTTC.

As DNA, the CDR3 is TGTGCCTGGAGTGTACCAGGGGATTCACCCCTCCACTTT. Residues: CAWSVPGDSPLHF. The V gene is TRBV30, the J gene TRBJ1-6; D might be TRBD1 (6 bases). Germline lookup yields CDR1 GTSNPN and CDR2 SVGIG (reference sequence). Trimming removed 0 bases from V and 8 bases from J, with 8 bases in between. CDR3 length: 13 amino acids.

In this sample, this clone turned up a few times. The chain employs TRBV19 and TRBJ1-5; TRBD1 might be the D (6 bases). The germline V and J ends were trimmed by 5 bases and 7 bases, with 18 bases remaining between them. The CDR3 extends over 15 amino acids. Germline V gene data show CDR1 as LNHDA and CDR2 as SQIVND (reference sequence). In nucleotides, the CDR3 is TGTGCCAGTAGTCCCCCCAGGGGTTTAAGGCAGCCCCAGCATTTT. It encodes CASSPPRGLRQPQHF.

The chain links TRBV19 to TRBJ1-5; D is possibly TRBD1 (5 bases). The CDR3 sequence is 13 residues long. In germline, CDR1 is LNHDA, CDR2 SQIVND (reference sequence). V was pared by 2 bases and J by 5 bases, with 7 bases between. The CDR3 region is CASSIRGYQPQHF. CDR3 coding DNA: TGTGCCAGTAGTATACGGGGGTATCAGCCCCAGCATTTT.

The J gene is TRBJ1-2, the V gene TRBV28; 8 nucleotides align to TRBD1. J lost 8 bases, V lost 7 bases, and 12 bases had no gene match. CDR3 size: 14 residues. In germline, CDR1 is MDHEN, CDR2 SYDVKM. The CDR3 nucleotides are TGTGCCAGCAATCTACACGACAGGGGTCGAGGCTACACCTTC. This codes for CASNLHDRGRGYTF.

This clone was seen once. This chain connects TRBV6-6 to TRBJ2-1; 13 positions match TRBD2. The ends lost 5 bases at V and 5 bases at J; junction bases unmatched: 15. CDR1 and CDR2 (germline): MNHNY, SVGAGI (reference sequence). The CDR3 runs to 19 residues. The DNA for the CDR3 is TGTGCCAGCAGTCCACATTACTCTACAACTAGCGGGGGGGACAATGAGCAGTTCTTC. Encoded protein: CASSPHYSTTSGGDNEQFF.

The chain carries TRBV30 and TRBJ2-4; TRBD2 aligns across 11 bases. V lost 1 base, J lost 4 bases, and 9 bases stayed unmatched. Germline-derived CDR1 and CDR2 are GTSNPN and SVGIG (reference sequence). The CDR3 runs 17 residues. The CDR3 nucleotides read TGTGCCTGGAGTGCCGGGGGACTAGCGGCCATAAAAAACATTCAGTACTTC. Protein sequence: CAWSAGGLAAIKNIQYF.

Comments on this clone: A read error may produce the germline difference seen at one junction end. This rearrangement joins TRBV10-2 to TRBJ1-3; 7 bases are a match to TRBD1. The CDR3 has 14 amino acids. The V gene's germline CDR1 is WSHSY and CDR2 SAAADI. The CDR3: CAGRETGQGNTIYF. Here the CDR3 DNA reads TGCGCCGGCAGGGAAACGGGACAGGGAAACACCATATATTTT.